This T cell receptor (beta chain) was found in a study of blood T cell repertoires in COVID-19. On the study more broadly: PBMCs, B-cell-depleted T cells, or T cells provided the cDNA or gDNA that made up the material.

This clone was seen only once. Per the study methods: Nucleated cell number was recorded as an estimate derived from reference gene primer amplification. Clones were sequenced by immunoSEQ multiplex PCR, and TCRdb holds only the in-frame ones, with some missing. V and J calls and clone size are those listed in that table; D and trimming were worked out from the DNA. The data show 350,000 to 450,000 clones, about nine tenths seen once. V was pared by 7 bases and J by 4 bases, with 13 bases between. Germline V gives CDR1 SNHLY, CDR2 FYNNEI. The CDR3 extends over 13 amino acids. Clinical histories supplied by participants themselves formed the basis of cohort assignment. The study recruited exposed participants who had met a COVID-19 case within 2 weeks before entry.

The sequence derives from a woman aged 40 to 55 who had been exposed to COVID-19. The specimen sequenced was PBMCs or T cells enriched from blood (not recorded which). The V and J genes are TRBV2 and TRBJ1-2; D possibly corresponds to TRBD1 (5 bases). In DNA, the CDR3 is TGTGCCAGCATGGGGACGGGAGCCTATGGCTACACCTTC. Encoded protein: CASMGTGAYGYTF.